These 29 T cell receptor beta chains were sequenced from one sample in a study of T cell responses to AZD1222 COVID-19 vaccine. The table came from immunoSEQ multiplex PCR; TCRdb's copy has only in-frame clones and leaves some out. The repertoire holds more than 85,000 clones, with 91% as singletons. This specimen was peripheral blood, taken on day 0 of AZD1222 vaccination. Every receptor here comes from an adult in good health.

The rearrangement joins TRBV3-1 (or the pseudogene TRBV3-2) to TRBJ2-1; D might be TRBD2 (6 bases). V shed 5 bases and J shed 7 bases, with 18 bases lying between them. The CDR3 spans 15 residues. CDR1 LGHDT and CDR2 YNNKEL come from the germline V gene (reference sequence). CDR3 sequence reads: CASSAWRGIRNEQFF. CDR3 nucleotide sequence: TGTGCCAGCAGCGCCTGGAGGGGTATAAGGAATGAGCAGTTCTTC.

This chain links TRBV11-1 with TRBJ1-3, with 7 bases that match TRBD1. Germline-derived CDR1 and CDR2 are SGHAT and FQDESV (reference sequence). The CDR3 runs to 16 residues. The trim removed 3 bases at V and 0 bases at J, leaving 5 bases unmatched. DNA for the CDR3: TGTGCCAGCAGCTTCGGACAGGCCCTCTCTGGAAACACCATATATTTT. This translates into CASSFGQALSGNTIYF.

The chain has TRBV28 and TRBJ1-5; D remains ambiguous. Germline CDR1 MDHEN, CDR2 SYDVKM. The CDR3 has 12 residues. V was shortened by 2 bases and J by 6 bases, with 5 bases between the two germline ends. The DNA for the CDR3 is TGTGCCAGCAGTTTAGAGGCTCAGCCCCAGCATTTT. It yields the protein CASSLEAQPQHF. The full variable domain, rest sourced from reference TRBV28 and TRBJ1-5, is DVKVTQSSRYLVKRTGEKVFLECVQDMDHENMFWYRQDPGLGLRLIYFSYDVKMKEKGDIPEGYSVSREKKERFSLILESASTNQTSMYLCASSLEAQPQHFGDGTRLSIL.

CDR3 in amino acids: CASSLVGQSPYNEQFF. The CDR3 bases are TGTGCCAGCAGCTTAGTGGGCCAAAGCCCCTACAATGAGCAGTTCTTC. The rearrangement links TRBV7-2 to TRBJ2-1, with D unresolved. Germline loops: CDR1 SGHTA, CDR2 FQGNSA. V lost 1 base to trimming and J lost 2 bases, with 12 bases between them. This CDR3 is built from 16 residues.

DNA of the CDR3: TGTGCCAGCAGCGCAGCGGGCGGGGGCATAACAGATACGCAGTATTTT. As protein: CASSAAGGGITDTQYF. The V call is TRBV9, the J call TRBJ2-3; D may be TRBD2 (7 bases). The germline gives CDR1 SGDLS, CDR2 YYNGEE. Trimming pared 3 bases from V and 3 bases from J, leaving 17 bases between. The CDR3 consists of 16 residues.

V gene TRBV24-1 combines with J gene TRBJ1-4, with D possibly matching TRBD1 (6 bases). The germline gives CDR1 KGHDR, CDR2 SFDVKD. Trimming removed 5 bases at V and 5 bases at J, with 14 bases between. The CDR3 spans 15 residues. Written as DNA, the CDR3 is TGTGCCACCAGTGCCAAAGGGGGGGCAAATGAAAAACTGTTTTTT. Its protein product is CATSAKGGANEKLFF.

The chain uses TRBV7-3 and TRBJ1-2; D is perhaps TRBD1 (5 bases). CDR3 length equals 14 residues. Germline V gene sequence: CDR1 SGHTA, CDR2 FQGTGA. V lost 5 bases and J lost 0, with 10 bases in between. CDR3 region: CASSPGASNYGYTF. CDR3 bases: TGTGCCAGCAGCCCTGGGGCTTCTAACTATGGCTACACCTTC.

The CDR3 is CASSGTYEQYF. The CDR3 coding sequence is TGTGCCAGCAGCGGGACCTACGAGCAGTACTTC. The chain uses TRBV7-2 and TRBJ2-7; no definite D call. CDR1 and CDR2 (germline): SGHTA, FQGNSA. V lost 5 bases and J 2 bases, leaving 4 bases between the germline ends. This CDR3 spans 11 amino acids.

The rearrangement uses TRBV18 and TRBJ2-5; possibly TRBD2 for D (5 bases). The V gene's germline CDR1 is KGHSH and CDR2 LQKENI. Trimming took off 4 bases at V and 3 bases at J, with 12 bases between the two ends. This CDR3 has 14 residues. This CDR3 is CASSRAMGEETQYF. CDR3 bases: TGTGCCAGCTCACGCGCGATGGGAGAAGAGACCCAGTACTTC. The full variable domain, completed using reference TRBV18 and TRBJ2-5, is NAGVMQNPRHLVRRRGQEARLRCSPMKGHSHVYWYRQLPEEGLKFMVYLQKENIIDESGMPKERFSAEFPKEGPSILRIQQVVRGDSAAYFCASSRAMGEETQYFGPGTRLLVL.

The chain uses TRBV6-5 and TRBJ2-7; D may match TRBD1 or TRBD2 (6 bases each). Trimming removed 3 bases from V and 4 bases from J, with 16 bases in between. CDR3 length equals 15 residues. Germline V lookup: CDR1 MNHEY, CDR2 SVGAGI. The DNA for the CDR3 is TGTGCCAGCAGTTATTTCGGGGGCCGGCCGTACGAGCAGTACTTC. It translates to CASSYFGGRPYEQYF.

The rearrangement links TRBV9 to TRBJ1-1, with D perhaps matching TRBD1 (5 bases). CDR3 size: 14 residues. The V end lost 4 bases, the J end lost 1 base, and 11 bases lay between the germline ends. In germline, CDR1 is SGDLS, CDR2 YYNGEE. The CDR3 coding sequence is TGTGCCAGCAGCCATTCGGGGGGGAACACTGAAGCTTTCTTT. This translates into CASSHSGGNTEAFF.

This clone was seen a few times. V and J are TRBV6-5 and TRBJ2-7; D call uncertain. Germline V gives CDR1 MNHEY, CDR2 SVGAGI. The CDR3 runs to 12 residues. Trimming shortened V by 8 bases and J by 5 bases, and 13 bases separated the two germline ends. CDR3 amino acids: CASCPVWNEQYF. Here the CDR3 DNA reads TGTGCCAGCTGCCCGGTCTGGAACGAGCAGTACTTC.

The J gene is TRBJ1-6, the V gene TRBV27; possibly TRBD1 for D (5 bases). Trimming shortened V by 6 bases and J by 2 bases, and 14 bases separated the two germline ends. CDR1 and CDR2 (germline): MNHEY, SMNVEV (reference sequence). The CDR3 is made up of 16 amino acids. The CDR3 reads CASRGGGAAYNSPLHF. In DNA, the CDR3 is TGTGCCAGCAGGGGGGGAGGGGCGGCCTATAATTCACCCCTCCACTTT.

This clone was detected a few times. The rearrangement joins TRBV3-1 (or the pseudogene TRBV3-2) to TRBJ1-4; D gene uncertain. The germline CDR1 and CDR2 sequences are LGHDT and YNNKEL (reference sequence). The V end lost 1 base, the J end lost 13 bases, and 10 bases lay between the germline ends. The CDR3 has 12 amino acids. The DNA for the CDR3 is TGTGCCAGCAGCCAAGTCACCGAAGGACTGTTTTTT. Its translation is CASSQVTEGLFF.

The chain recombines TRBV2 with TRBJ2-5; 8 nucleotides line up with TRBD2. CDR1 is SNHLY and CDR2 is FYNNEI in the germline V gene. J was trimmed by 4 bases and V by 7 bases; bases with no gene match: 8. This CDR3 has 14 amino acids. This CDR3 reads CASTAGLARETQYF. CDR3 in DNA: TGTGCCAGCACCGCAGGACTAGCCAGAGAGACCCAGTACTTC.

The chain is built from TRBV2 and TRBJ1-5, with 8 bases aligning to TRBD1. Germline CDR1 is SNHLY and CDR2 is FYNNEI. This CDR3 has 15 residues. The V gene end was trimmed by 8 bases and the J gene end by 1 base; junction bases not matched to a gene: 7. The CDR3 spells CASDGQGGSNQPQHF. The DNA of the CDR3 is TGTGCCAGCGATGGACAGGGCGGGAGCAATCAGCCCCAGCATTTT. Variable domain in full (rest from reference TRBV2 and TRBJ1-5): EPEVTQTPSHQVTQMGQEVILRCVPISNHLYFYWYRQILGQKVEFLVSFYNNEISEKSEIFDDQFSVERPDGSNFTLKIRSTKLEDSAMYFCASDGQGGSNQPQHFGDGTRLSIL.

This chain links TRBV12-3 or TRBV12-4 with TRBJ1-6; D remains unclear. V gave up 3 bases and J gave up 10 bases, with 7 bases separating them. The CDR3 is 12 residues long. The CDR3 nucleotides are TGTGCCAGCAGTTTGGAGGGCTCACCCCTCCACTTT. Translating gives CASSLEGSPLHF.

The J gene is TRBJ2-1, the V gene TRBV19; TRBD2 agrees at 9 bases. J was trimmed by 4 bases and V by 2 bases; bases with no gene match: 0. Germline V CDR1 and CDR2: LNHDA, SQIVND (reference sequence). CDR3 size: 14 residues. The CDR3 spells CASSILAGYNEQFF. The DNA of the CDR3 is TGTGCCAGTAGTATACTAGCGGGGTACAATGAGCAGTTCTTC.

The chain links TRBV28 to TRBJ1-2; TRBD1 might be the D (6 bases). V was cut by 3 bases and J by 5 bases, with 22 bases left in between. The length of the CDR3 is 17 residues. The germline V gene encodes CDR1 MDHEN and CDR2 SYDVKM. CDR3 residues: CASSLATGPLLGYGYTF. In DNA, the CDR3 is TGTGCCAGCAGTTTGGCGACAGGCCCTCTCCTAGGTTATGGCTACACCTTC.

This CDR3 reads CASSLGWAGTAYEQYF. The CDR3 DNA reads TGTGCCAGCAGCCTGGGGTGGGCAGGGACGGCCTACGAGCAGTACTTC. V is TRBV5-5 and J is TRBJ2-7; tentatively, D is TRBD1 or TRBD2 (5 bases each). V gave up 4 bases and J gave up 2 bases, with 19 bases separating them. CDR1 SGHKS and CDR2 YYEKEE come from the germline V gene (reference sequence). CDR3 length equals 16 residues. Supplemented by reference TRBV5-5 and TRBJ2-7, the full variable domain reads DAGVTQSPTHLIKTRGQQVTLRCSPISGHKSVSWYQQVLGQGPQFIFQYYEKEERGRGNFPDRFSARQFPNYSSELNVNALLLGDSALYLCASSLGWAGTAYEQYFGPGTRLTVT.

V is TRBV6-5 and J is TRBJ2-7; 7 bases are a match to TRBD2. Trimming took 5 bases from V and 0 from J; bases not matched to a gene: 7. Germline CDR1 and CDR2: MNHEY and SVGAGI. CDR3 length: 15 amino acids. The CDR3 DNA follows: TGTGCCAGCAGTCGTACTAGCGAGACCTCCTACGAGCAGTACTTC. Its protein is CASSRTSETSYEQYF.

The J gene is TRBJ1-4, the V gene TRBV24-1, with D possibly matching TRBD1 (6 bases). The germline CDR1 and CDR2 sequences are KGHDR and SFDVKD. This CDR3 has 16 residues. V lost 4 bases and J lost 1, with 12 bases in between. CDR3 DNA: TGTGCCACCAGTGACCGAGAGGGGGGAACTAATGAAAAACTGTTTTTT. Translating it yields CATSDREGGTNEKLFF.

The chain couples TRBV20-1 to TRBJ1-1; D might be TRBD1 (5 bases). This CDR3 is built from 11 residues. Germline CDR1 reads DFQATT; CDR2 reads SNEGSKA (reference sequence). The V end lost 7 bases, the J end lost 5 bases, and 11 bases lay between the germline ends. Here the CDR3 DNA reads TGCAGTGGAGGGGAGGATACTGAAGCTTTCTTT. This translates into CSGGEDTEAFF.

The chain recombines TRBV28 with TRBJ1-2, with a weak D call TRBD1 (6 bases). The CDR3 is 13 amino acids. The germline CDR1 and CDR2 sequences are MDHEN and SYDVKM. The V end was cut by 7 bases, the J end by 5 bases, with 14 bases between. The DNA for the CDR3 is TGTGCCAGCACTCAGGGGTATCTATATGGCTACACCTTC. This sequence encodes CASTQGYLYGYTF.

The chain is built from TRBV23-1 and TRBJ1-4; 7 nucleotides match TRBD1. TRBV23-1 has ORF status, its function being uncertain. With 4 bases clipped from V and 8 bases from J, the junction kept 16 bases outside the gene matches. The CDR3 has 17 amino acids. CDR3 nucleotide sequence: TGCGCCAGCAGTCGAAACCCACAGGGGCCCCAGGAGGAAAAACTGTTTTTT. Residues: CASSRNPQGPQEEKLFF.

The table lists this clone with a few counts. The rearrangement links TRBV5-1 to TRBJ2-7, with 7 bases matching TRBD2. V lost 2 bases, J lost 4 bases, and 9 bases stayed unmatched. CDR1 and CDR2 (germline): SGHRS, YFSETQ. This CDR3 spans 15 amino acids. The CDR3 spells CASSFAGVGSYEQYF. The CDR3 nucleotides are TGCGCCAGCAGCTTTGCGGGAGTAGGGTCTTACGAGCAGTACTTC.

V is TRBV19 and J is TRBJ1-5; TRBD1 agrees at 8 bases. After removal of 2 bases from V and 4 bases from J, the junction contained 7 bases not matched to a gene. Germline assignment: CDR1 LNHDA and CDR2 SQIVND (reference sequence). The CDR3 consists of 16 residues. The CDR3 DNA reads TGTGCCAGTAGTATAAGGACAGGGAGAACGAATCAGCCCCAGCATTTT. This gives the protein CASSIRTGRTNQPQHF.

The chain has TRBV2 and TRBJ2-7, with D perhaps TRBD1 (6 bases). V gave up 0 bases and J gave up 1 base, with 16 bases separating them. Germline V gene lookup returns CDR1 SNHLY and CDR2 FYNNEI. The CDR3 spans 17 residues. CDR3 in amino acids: CASSEALPDRKSYEQYF. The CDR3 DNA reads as TGTGCCAGCAGTGAAGCTCTTCCCGACAGGAAATCCTACGAGCAGTACTTC.

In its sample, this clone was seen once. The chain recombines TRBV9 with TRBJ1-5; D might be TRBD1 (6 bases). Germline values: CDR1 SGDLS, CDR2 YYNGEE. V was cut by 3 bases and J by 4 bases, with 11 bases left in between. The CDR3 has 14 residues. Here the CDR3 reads CASSEGGSNQPQHF. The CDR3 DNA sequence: TGTGCCAGCAGCGAAGGGGGTTCGAATCAGCCCCAGCATTTT.